This record covers a single TCR beta chain. Assay used: immunoSEQ multiplex PCR; TCRdb lists only in-frame clones, some missing. Of roughly 86,000 clones in the sample, roughly nine tenths were seen once. The sample originates from a study of control samples from healthy donors and cancer patients. Per the germline V gene, CDR1 is SNHLY and CDR2 is FYNNEI. The CDR3 has 16 residues. V lost 3 bases and J 0 bases, leaving 12 bases between the germline ends. The chain joins TRBV2 to TRBJ1-3, with D maybe TRBD1 (6 bases). The clonotype was recovered from a woman in her late teens or twenties in good health. Sequenced material: blood. CDR3 amino acids: CASSDRGHFSGNTIYF. The CDR3 DNA reads as TGTGCCAGCAGTGATCGGGGACATTTCTCTGGAAACACCATATATTTT.